This T cell receptor beta chain was captured in a study of beta chain features in type 1 diabetes. On the study more broadly: Sorted cells, 107,917,701 in number, were examined across all samples.

CDR3 length equals 13 residues. Germline V gene lookup returns CDR1 SGHNT and CDR2 YYREEE (reference sequence). V lost 5 bases to trimming and J lost 10 bases; unmatched junction nucleotides: 9. Study observations and caveats: Compared with healthy donors, patients appeared to share more similar naive, central memory and regulatory TCRB repertoires. Moderately but significantly shorter TCRB CDR3s were found in Type 1 diabetes patients in all four CD4+ subsets.

Since all of the isolated RNA was reverse transcribed, expressed TCRB transcripts were what got sequenced. Some clones are missing from TCRdb's copy, which holds only in-frame ones; the method was immunoSEQ multiplex PCR. The repertoire consists of more than 300,000 clones, with roughly 15% occurring once and the leading ten covering 0.019%. To note about this clone: The target antigen is unknown.

The sequenced material came from naive CD4+ T cells from blood. The rearrangement links TRBV5-4 to TRBJ1-2; 9 nucleotides match TRBD1. The TCR was taken from a woman in her late teens or twenties in good health. Here the CDR3 reads CASRSSGQGIYTF. CDR3 DNA sequence: TGTGCCAGCAGGTCTTCGGGACAGGGAATCTACACCTTC.